The following is a T cell receptor (beta chain) sequence with its context. What this receptor recognizes is not known. No much larger clonotype is one base removed from it; base qualities were not supplied. The sample's treatment or condition label is to be understood as: around 19 received Ad26.COV2.S at low or high dose, single or two shots; about 5 received placebo; per-sample allocation not given. For vaccine and placebo recipients, the sequenced repertoires came from samples collected on day 63 after the first injection. Cohort 1b enrolled 25 or so adults aged 18-55 years at a single site in Boston, USA, between 29 July and 7 August 2020. Ad26.COV2.S was a replication-incompetent adenovirus type 26 vector that expressed a prefusion-stabilized SARS-CoV-2 spike protein derived from the original Wuhan strain. The CDR3, cysteine through phenylalanine, is 13 amino acids long. Of the read, only the CDR3 DNA is kept; its 39 bases are in frame from base 1. Trimmed from V: 3 bases; trimmed from J: 6 bases; junction bases lacking a gene match: 0.

The immunoSEQ Assay was the method used to sequence TCRbeta CDR3 regions. After extraction, genomic DNA underwent amplification by bias-controlled multiplex PCR, followed by high-throughput sequencing. In the paper's pipeline: To quantify the absolute abundance of each unique TCRbeta CDR3 region, sequences were collapsed and filtered. T cell fraction was estimated by normalizing TCRbeta template counts to usable DNA, with usable DNA measured through amplification of reference genes found in all nucleated cells. Repertoire TCRs were annotated as SARS-CoV-2-specific when V gene, CDR3 amino acid sequence and J gene were exactly matched to a known reactive TCR set. The reference SARS-CoV-2 TCR set was obtained from MIRA and was filtered for enrichment in COVID-19-positive ImmuneCODE repertoires, whereby public or cross-reactive TCRs were removed. Using the MIRA antigens, annotated TCRs were further analysed by specific ORF or by position within an ORF. Breadth was defined as the number of annotated unique rearrangements divided by the total number of unique productive rearrangements, and depth was defined as the summed frequency of the annotated unique rearrangements. Two-sided Wilcoxon rank-sum tests were used to compare TCR breadth between groups. The table was pulled from immuneACCESS by TCRdb, which kept in-frame rearrangements only. Such tables lose some clones; where checked, under half of the loss comes from unresolved V genes, and the rest has no known cause. That table is the source of V, J and clone size, and D and trimming were worked out from the DNA. In this sample the table shows 450,000 to 550,000 clones, 89% of which occur a single time. Over 2.5% of the sample lies in the top ten.

This record belongs to a study of Ad26.COV2.S vaccination and SARS-CoV-2 variants (dated by TCRdb to the early 2020s). For the study in its entirety: Donors in the vaccine arm were drawn from COV1001, a multicentre, randomized, double-blind, placebo-controlled phase I-IIa trial testing Ad26.COV2.S in healthy adults. Sequencing of the TCRbeta repertoire served to evaluate the specificity and breadth of SARS-CoV-2-reactive T cell receptors following Ad26.COV2.S vaccination. Investigators did not know the trial group allocation while performing experiments and assessing outcomes. Participants in the trial were split at random into five groups of five each, receiving low-dose or high-dose Ad26.COV2.S once or twice, or else placebo on both occasions. Dosing of Ad26.COV2.S was intramuscular, at either 5x10^10 or 1x10^11 viral particles, delivered as one shot or as two shots spaced 56 days apart. A total of roughly 32 samples were included in the TCR-sequenced set, comprising some 20 Ad26.COV2.S vaccine recipients, 5 placebo recipients and 8 SARS-CoV-2 convalescent individuals.

The paper's findings and limits, for the study overall: The study was not powered to compare responses between vaccine doses or regimens. The authors noted that the TCR breadth and depth analyses may have underestimated total T cell responses. Higher spike-specific TCR breadth was observed in Ad26.COV2.S recipients than in placebo recipients (P = 0.0014). After vaccination, substantial breadth of spike-specific CD8+ and CD4+ T cell responses was reported. Vaccine and placebo recipients had similar non-spike TCR breadth, a finding consistent with the vaccine containing only spike.

The source material was peripheral blood, sampled in a trial of Ad26.COV2.S vaccine versus placebo. Rearrangement joined TRBV12-3 or TRBV12-4 to TRBJ2-3; 10 middle bases align to TRBD2. The sequence derives from a person between 18 and 65 years old who received the Ad26.COV2.S COVID-19 vaccine or a placebo. The CDR3 corresponds to CASSFSGRDTQYF. The DNA sequence is TGTGCCAGCAGTTTTAGCGGGAGGGATACGCAGTATTTT.